The source of this TCR beta chain is a study of tumor-infiltrating lymphocytes in primary liver carcinoma. Bulk tissue was left unsorted, and RNA and DNA were co-extracted from 20-30 mg of it. A remark on this clonotype: A much more abundant neighbour one base away suggests this may be a read error.

CDR1 and CDR2 (germline): ENHRY, SYGVKD. V was trimmed by 0 bases and J by 7 bases, leaving 13 bases between them. This CDR3 comprises 14 residues. TCR beta cDNA came from about 450 ng total RNA, primed with a constant-region primer. Modified slightly, ARM-PCR produced TCR beta libraries over three nested multiplex PCR rounds. Each of the first two PCR rounds ran 9 to 11 cycles with TRBV1-TRBV30 forward and C-beta reverse primers. Using its own MiXCR run on the multiplex PCR reads, TCRdb lists one record per CDR3 protein. This table has around 88,000 distinct CDR3 sequences, roughly 70% appearing once.

This rearrangement joins TRBV10-3 to TRBJ2-7; D not certain. Sequencing was carried out using tumor-adjacent normal liver tissue. This receptor was obtained from a middle-aged man with primary liver carcinoma and hepatitis B virus infection. The CDR3: CAISESKASGEQYF. The CDR3 region has the DNA TGTGCCATCAGTGAGTCGAAGGCCTCCGGGGAGCAGTACTTC.